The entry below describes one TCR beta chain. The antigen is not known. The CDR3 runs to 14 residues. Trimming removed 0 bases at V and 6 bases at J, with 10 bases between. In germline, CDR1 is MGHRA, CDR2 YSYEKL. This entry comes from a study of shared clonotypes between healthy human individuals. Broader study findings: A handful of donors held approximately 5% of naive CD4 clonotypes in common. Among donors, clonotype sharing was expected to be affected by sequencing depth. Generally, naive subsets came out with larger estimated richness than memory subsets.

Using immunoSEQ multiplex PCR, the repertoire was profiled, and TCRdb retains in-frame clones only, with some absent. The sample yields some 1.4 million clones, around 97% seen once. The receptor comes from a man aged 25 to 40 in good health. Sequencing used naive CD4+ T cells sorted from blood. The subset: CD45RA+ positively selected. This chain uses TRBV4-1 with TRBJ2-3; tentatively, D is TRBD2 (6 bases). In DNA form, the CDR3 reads TGCGCCAGCAGCCAAGATAGCGGCAGGGATACGCAGTATTTT. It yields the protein CASSQDSGRDTQYF.